These 30 T cell receptor beta chains share one sample of origin, sequenced in a study of T cell clonality in common variable immunodeficiency. Clones were read by immunoSEQ multiplex PCR, and TCRdb kept only the in-frame ones, dropping some. The counts give 40,000 to 55,000 clones, none of them seen only once; around 9.3% is held by the top ten. The sequenced material came from peripheral blood mononuclear cells. These receptor sequences come from a person between 18 and 69 years old in good health.

This clone showed up many times. Read data end 3 residues before the CDR3 end; the end is taken from the germline J gene. The chain has TRBV20-1 and TRBJ2-5, with D uncertain. The ends were cut back, 5 bases at V and 2 bases at J, with 9 bases in the middle. The germline gives CDR1 DFQATT, CDR2 SNEGSKA (reference sequence). This CDR3 has 12 amino acids. The sequenced CDR3 bases are TGCAGTGCTGTCAGAATTCAAGAGACC. It encodes CSAVRIQET. The whole CDR3 sequence reads CSAVRIQETQYF.

This clone appeared many times. The read terminates 3 residues ahead of where the CDR3 ends, so the germline J gene completes it. The V and J genes are TRBV5-5 and TRBJ2-5; a possible D gene is TRBD1 (5 bases). The CDR3 loop spans 14 amino acids. V was pared by 4 bases and J by 1 base, with 11 bases between. CDR1 and CDR2 (germline): SGHKS, YYEKEE (reference sequence). The sequenced CDR3 bases are TGTGCCAGCAGCAGCAGGGTTTCCCAAGAGACC. It encodes CASSSRVSQET. The entire CDR3 is CASSSRVSQETQYF. Supplemented by reference TRBV5-5 and TRBJ2-5, the full variable domain reads DAGVTQSPTHLIKTRGQQVTLRCSPISGHKSVSWYQQVLGQGPQFIFQYYEKEERGRGNFPDRFSARQFPNYSSELNVNALLLGDSALYLCASSSRVSQETQYFGPGTRLLVL.

This clone was found many times. From the germline J gene comes the end of the CDR3, since the read stops 3 residues before it. The chain carries TRBV19 and TRBJ1-2; possibly TRBD1 for D (6 bases). The germline V and J ends were trimmed by 10 bases and 5 bases, with 14 bases remaining between them. The CDR3 extends over 12 amino acids. In germline, CDR1 is LNHDA, CDR2 SQIVND (reference sequence). This CDR3 is CATSAGEYGYTF. The CDR3 bases that were read are TGTGCCACCTCGGCAGGGGAATATGGC.

This clone was counted ten times or more. The CDR3 end lies 3 residues beyond the end of the read and is filled in from the germline J gene. The genes are TRBV18 and TRBJ1-1; TRBD1 matches at 7 bases. V shed 2 bases and J 6 bases; nucleotides not matched to a gene: 6. The CDR3 runs 14 residues. From germline, CDR1 is KGHSH and CDR2 LQKENI. CDR3 amino acids: CASSPTGVWAEAFF. The part of the CDR3 DNA that was read is TGTGCCAGCTCACCAACAGGGGTTTGGGCTGAA.

This clone came up many times. The read terminates 3 residues ahead of where the CDR3 ends, so the germline J gene completes it. The V and J genes are TRBV20-1 and TRBJ2-7; 11 bases are a match to TRBD2. Germline CDR1 and CDR2: DFQATT and SNEGSKA (reference sequence). V dropped 4 bases and J dropped 3; count of bases not matched to a gene: 8. CDR3 length: 15 amino acids. Here the CDR3 reads CSANPLAGDFYEQYF. CDR3 DNA (partial): TGCAGTGCTAACCCACTAGCGGGGGACTTCTACGAG.

This clone was counted many times. Read coverage stops 3 residues before the CDR3 terminus; the germline J gene supplies the remainder. Other DNA sequences in this sample translate to the same CDR3. The rearrangement links TRBV5-1 to TRBJ2-7; the D gene is possibly TRBD2 (6 bases). V shed 0 bases and J shed 0 bases, with 7 bases lying between them. Looked up from germline, CDR1 is SGHRS and CDR2 is YFSETQ. The CDR3 runs 14 residues. CDR3 protein: CASSLVGGSYEQYF. The CDR3 DNA, read in part, is TGCGCCAGCAGCTTGGTCGGGGGCTCCTACGAG.

This clone was found many times. The sequenced fragment ends 3 residues before the CDR3 boundary, so the rest is inferred from the germline J gene. The chain joins TRBV28 to TRBJ2-3, with D possibly being TRBD2 (6 bases). CDR1 is MDHEN and CDR2 is SYDVKM in the germline V gene. The germline V and J ends were trimmed by 3 bases and 5 bases, with 15 bases remaining between them. There are 15 residues in the CDR3. CDR3 DNA, as far as it was read: TGTGCCAGCAGTTTTGGAGTAGCGGCACGAGATACG. Its protein is CASSFGVAARDT. The CDR3 reads in full as CASSFGVAARDTQYF.

This clone was recorded at least ten times. Read sequence stops 3 residues before the CDR3 end, and the germline J gene provides the missing end. The chain carries TRBV7-2 and TRBJ2-7, with a weak D call TRBD2 (6 bases). V gave up 5 bases and J gave up 6 bases, with 14 bases separating them. The CDR3 is 13 residues long. Per the germline V gene, CDR1 is SGHTA and CDR2 is FQGNSA. CDR3 region: CASSPQTSPEQYF. The CDR3 bases that were read are TGTGCCAGCAGCCCACAGACTAGTCCCGAG.

This clone was seen many times. The read ends 3 residues early relative to the CDR3; the germline J gene fills the gap. The rearrangement uses TRBV20-1 and TRBJ2-2, with TRBD2 identical over 8 bases. Trimming at V came to 6 bases and at J to 0 bases, leaving 12 bases not matched to a gene. From germline, CDR1 is DFQATT and CDR2 SNEGSKA (reference sequence). This CDR3 is built from 17 residues. Incomplete CDR3 DNA: TGCAGTGCCGTGGATAGCGGGGCCGGCGCGAACACCGGGGAG. Protein product: CSAVDSGAGANTGE. The complete CDR3 sequence is CSAVDSGAGANTGELFF.

At least ten counts were recorded for this clone. The CDR3 goes on 3 residues after the read ends, and that part is filled in from the germline J gene. The chain recombines TRBV20-1 with TRBJ1-2; 9 nucleotides line up with TRBD1. V gave up 5 bases and J gave up 7 bases; unmatched junction bases: 14. CDR1 DFQATT and CDR2 SNEGSKA come from the germline V gene (reference sequence). The CDR3 loop spans 15 amino acids. CDR3 sequence reads: CSASLSGTGTRGYTF. Partial CDR3 DNA: TGCAGTGCTTCCTTATCCGGGACAGGGACTCGTGGC.

This clone was observed many times. From the germline J gene comes the end of the CDR3, since the read stops 3 residues before it. V usage is TRBV28 and J usage is TRBJ1-1, with D tentatively TRBD1 (6 bases). There are 16 residues in the CDR3. The V end lost 7 bases, the J end lost 0 bases, and 18 bases lay between the germline ends. Germline-derived CDR1 and CDR2 are MDHEN and SYDVKM. The sequenced CDR3 bases are TGTGCCAGCACCTCCCCGGACAGAGTCCTGAACACTGAA. This translates into CASTSPDRVLNTE. The complete CDR3 reads CASTSPDRVLNTEAFF.

This clone was detected many times. With the read ending 3 residues before the CDR3 end, the germline J gene is used to fill in that end. The rearrangement links TRBV9 to TRBJ1-6; perhaps TRBD1 as D (6 bases). This CDR3 is built from 15 residues. CDR1 SGDLS and CDR2 YYNGEE come from the germline V gene. V was clipped by 0 bases and J by 6 bases, with 10 bases between them. The CDR3 bases that were read are TGTGCCAGCAGCGTAGATTCAGGGGCTAATTCACCC. This codes for CASSVDSGANSP. The CDR3 in full is CASSVDSGANSPLHF.

This clone came up many times. The CDR3 extends 3 residues past the end of the read, so its final part is completed from the germline J gene. The chain couples TRBV19 to TRBJ2-1; D uncertain. The length of the CDR3 is 13 residues. Germline V gene lookup returns CDR1 LNHDA and CDR2 SQIVND (reference sequence). The V end was cut by 5 bases, the J end by 2 bases, with 7 bases between. CDR3: CASSWAAYNEQFF. Incomplete CDR3 DNA: TGTGCCAGTAGTTGGGCCGCCTACAATGAG.

This clone was recorded many times. The CDR3 end is not reached by the read, which stops 3 residues before it; the germline J gene fills it in. This sequence joins TRBV20-1 and TRBJ1-2; D remains unclear. The CDR3 extends over 12 amino acids. Germline V gene data show CDR1 as DFQATT and CDR2 as SNEGSKA (reference sequence). V was shortened by 0 bases and J by 7 bases, with 9 bases between the two germline ends. The sequenced CDR3 bases are TGCAGTGCTAGAGATCAAGTACTTGGC. It codes for CSARDQVLG. The whole CDR3 protein reads CSARDQVLGYTF.

This clone was counted many times. The read is 3 residues too short to cover the CDR3 end, so that end is filled in from the germline J gene. The chain recombines TRBV9 with TRBJ1-1; D is perhaps TRBD1 (6 bases). V dropped 0 bases and J dropped 0 bases, with 15 bases sitting between them. The CDR3 spans 17 residues. CDR1 is SGDLS and CDR2 is YYNGEE in the germline V gene. The CDR3 region is CASSVGLLAGVNTEAFF. Incomplete CDR3 DNA: TGTGCCAGCAGCGTAGGGTTGTTAGCAGGGGTGAACACTGAA.

Of note for this clone: The read ends 3 residues early relative to the CDR3; the germline J gene fills the gap. This rearrangement joins TRBV5-4 to TRBJ2-7, with 11 bases identical to TRBD2. The germline CDR1 and CDR2 sequences are SGHNT and YYREEE (reference sequence). J was trimmed by 2 bases and V by 5 bases; bases with no gene match: 3. The CDR3 sequence is 14 residues long. The CDR3 sequence: CASRSSGGTYEQYF. The DNA read from the CDR3 is TGTGCCAGCAGATCTAGCGGGGGGACCTACGAG.

The sample holds many counts of this clone. The read terminates 3 residues ahead of where the CDR3 ends, so the germline J gene completes it. J is TRBJ1-3 and V is TRBV27; TRBD1 matches at 7 bases. CDR1 and CDR2 (germline): MNHEY, SMNVEV (reference sequence). The length of the CDR3 is 17 residues. The trim removed 3 bases at V and 0 bases at J, leaving 8 bases unmatched. The DNA read from the CDR3 is TGTGCCAGCAGTTTCGTTGACAGGGCTGTCTCTGGAAACACC. Encoded protein: CASSFVDRAVSGNT. The CDR3 in full is CASSFVDRAVSGNTIYF.

This clone was counted ten times or more. The read stops 3 residues short of the end of the CDR3; the missing end is completed from the germline J gene. V and J are TRBV30 and TRBJ1-1, with a weak D call TRBD1 (6 bases). CDR3 length: 13 residues. CDR1 GTSNPN and CDR2 SVGIG come from the germline V gene (reference sequence). V shed 4 bases and J shed 3 bases, with 12 bases lying between them. The sequenced CDR3 bases are TGTGCCTGGAACTCACAGGGCTACACTGAA. Residues: CAWNSQGYTE. From start to end, the CDR3 is CAWNSQGYTEAFF.

This clone was counted a few times. The observed sequence ends 3 residues before the CDR3 terminus, with the missing tail filled in from the germline J gene. The chain employs TRBV10-2 and TRBJ2-7, with D hard to call. Between the trimmed V and J ends, which lost 0 bases and 3 bases, there was a span of 6 bases. This CDR3 comprises 13 residues. Looked up from germline, CDR1 is WSHSY and CDR2 is SAAADI. The sequenced CDR3 bases are TGCGCCAGCAGTGAGTCCAGAAACTACGAG. Residues: CASSESRNYE. In full, the CDR3 is CASSESRNYEQYF.

This clone was counted ten times or more. The read finishes 3 residues shy of the CDR3 end, and the germline J gene is used to complete it. V usage is TRBV18 and J usage is TRBJ2-3; TRBD2 agrees at 7 bases. The germline CDR1 and CDR2 sequences are KGHSH and LQKENI. J gave up 0 bases and V 0 bases, and 0 bases lay outside the gene matches. The CDR3 has 15 amino acids. The CDR3 spells CASSPPGGSTDTQYF. Partial CDR3 DNA: TGTGCCAGCTCACCACCCGGGGGGAGCACAGATACG.

Many counts were recorded for this clone. From the germline J gene comes the end of the CDR3, since the read stops 3 residues before it. V usage is TRBV5-1 and J usage is TRBJ2-4, with a tentative D call TRBD2 (6 bases). Trimming took 0 bases from V and 6 from J, leaving 16 bases between them. The CDR3 covers 16 residues. Germline V gene data show CDR1 as SGHRS and CDR2 as YFSETQ. CDR3 region: CASSLAAGKLGNIQYF. The part of the CDR3 DNA that was read is TGCGCCAGCAGCTTGGCCGCGGGGAAGCTGGGAAACATT.

This clone was observed at least ten times. The CDR3 DNA, read in part, is TGTGCCAGCAGCCAAAGCGGGGGGCCGAACAATGAG. Translating it yields CASSQSGGPNNE. The full CDR3 sequence reads CASSQSGGPNNEQFF. The chain has TRBV13 and TRBJ2-1; TRBD2 matches at 9 bases. The read ends 3 residues shy of where the CDR3 ends; the end is completed using the germline J gene. Trimming took 5 bases from V and 5 from J; bases not matched to a gene: 7. Looked up from germline, CDR1 is PRHDT and CDR2 is FYEKMQ (reference sequence). The CDR3 length is 15 residues.

This clone was observed at least ten times. The DNA read from the CDR3 is TGTGCCAGCAGCCCGACAGGGACGAACACCGGGGAG. As protein: CASSPTGTNTGE. The complete CDR3 protein is CASSPTGTNTGELFF. The rearrangement uses TRBV7-3 and TRBJ2-2; 7 nucleotides agree with TRBD1. The read terminates 3 residues before the CDR3 end, so the remaining end is supplied by the germline J gene. The CDR3 length is 15 residues. The germline V gene encodes CDR1 SGHTA and CDR2 FQGTGA. V dropped 5 bases and J dropped 0; count of bases not matched to a gene: 3.

This clone was seen at least ten times. The CDR3 region is CSALRTRDSPLHF. The sequenced part of the CDR3 DNA is TGCAGTGCTTTACGGACCAGGGATTCACCC. J is TRBJ1-6 and V is TRBV20-1, with D possibly matching TRBD1 (5 bases). With the read ending 3 residues before the CDR3 end, the germline J gene is used to fill in that end. With 5 bases removed from V and 8 bases from J, the gap between germline ends came to 13 bases. Germline-derived CDR1 and CDR2 are DFQATT and SNEGSKA (reference sequence). The CDR3 sequence is 13 residues long.

About this clone: Read coverage stops 3 residues before the CDR3 terminus; the germline J gene supplies the remainder. The rearrangement joins TRBV11-2 to TRBJ1-1; D may be TRBD1 (5 bases). CDR1 SGHAT and CDR2 FQNNGV come from the germline V gene. The CDR3 has 12 amino acids. CDR3 bases read: TGTGCCAGCAGCTTAGCTCTTAGGGGT. Residues: CASSLALRG. The complete CDR3 sequence is CASSLALRGAFF.

The table lists this clone with many counts. From the germline J gene comes the end of the CDR3, since the read stops 3 residues before it. J is TRBJ2-3 and V is TRBV5-1; D perhaps matches TRBD2 (6 bases). The length of the CDR3 is 16 residues. CDR1 is SGHRS, CDR2 YFSETQ, per germline. V lost 7 bases and J 6 bases, leaving 24 bases between the germline ends. This CDR3 reads CASGGEGTGPPDTQYF. Partial CDR3 DNA: TGCGCCAGCGGCGGGGAAGGGACCGGACCGCCGGATACG. The whole variable domain, filled in from reference TRBV5-1 and TRBJ2-3, reads KAGVTQTPRYLIKTRGQQVTLSCSPISGHRSVSWYQQTPGQGLQFLFEYFSETQRNKGNFPGRFSGRQFSNSRSEMNVSTLELGDSALYLCASGGEGTGPPDTQYFGPGTRLTVL.

This clone has a count of ten or more. CDR3 DNA (partial): TGTGCCAGCAGCTTGATGACAGGGGTAAACACTGAA. Translation gives CASSLMTGVNTE. From start to end, the CDR3 is CASSLMTGVNTEAFF. This rearrangement joins TRBV5-5 to TRBJ1-1; 8 nucleotides align to TRBD1. The read ends 3 residues early relative to the CDR3; the germline J gene fills the gap. This CDR3 spans 15 amino acids. The germline CDR1 and CDR2 sequences are SGHKS and YYEKEE (reference sequence). The trim removed 1 base at V and 2 bases at J, leaving 4 bases unmatched.

In its sample, this clone was seen a few times. With the read ending 3 residues before the CDR3 end, the germline J gene is used to fill in that end. The V call is TRBV7-6, the J call TRBJ1-3; 7 bases align to TRBD1. Germline loops: CDR1 SGHVS, CDR2 FNYEAQ. V lost 3 bases, J lost 0 bases, and 8 bases stayed unmatched. This CDR3 region has 17 residues. The CDR3 reads CASSFSPGQSSGNTIYF. The CDR3 DNA, read in part, is TGTGCCAGCAGCTTCTCCCCGGGACAGAGCTCTGGAAACACC. The variable domain in full, completed from reference TRBV7-6 and TRBJ1-3, reads GAGVSQSPRYKVTKRGQDVALRCDPISGHVSLYWYRQALGQGPEFLTYFNYEAQQDKSGLPNDRFSAERPEGSISTLTIQRTEQRDSAMYRCASSFSPGQSSGNTIYFGEGSWLTVV.

Many counts were recorded for this clone. The read gets to within 3 residues of the CDR3 end, and the germline J gene fills in the rest. The V gene is TRBV7-3, the J gene TRBJ2-3; 10 bases fit TRBD2. The CDR3 covers 18 residues. The germline V gene has CDR1 SGHTA and CDR2 FQGTGA. The junction had 6 bases not matched to a gene; V was cut back by 0 bases and J by 0 bases. The DNA read from the CDR3 is TGTGCCAGCAGCTTAACAGCGGGAGGGGGGGGGAGCACAGATACG. It codes for CASSLTAGGGGSTDT. Given in full, the CDR3 is CASSLTAGGGGSTDTQYF.

This clone was recorded a few times. The CDR3 protein is CASSSVPGTAGTTNEKLFF. Incomplete CDR3 DNA: TGTGCCAGCAGCTCAGTACCCGGGACAGCCGGTACAACTAATGAAAAG. This chain connects TRBV7-1 to TRBJ2-2; 7 bases are shared with TRBD1. The read falls 3 residues short of the CDR3 end, and the missing part is taken from the germline J gene. TRBV7-1 is assigned to the ORF class and has an uncertain function. This CDR3 is 19 amino acids long.